This T cell receptor (beta chain) stems from a study of blood T cell repertoires in COVID-19. Sequencing was performed with immunoSEQ multiplex PCR; in TCRdb, only in-frame clones are kept and a portion is missing. This table holds about 130,000 clones, around nine tenths found once. Material: peripheral blood. The source of this sequence is an elderly woman with acute or convalescent COVID-19.

The CDR3 region is CASSSRQGARQPQHF. DNA of the CDR3: TGTGCCAGCAGTTCCCGACAGGGGGCCAGGCAGCCCCAGCATTTT. The genes are TRBV6-5 and TRBJ1-5; TRBD1 agrees at 10 bases. The germline CDR1 and CDR2 sequences are MNHEY and SVGAGI. Trimming cost V 4 bases and J 7 bases; bases outside gene matches: 7. The CDR3 contains 15 residues.